These 15 T cell receptor beta chains share one sample of origin, sequenced in a study of blood T cell repertoires in COVID-19. Some clones are missing from TCRdb's copy, which holds only in-frame ones; the method was immunoSEQ multiplex PCR. The data hold 140,000 or so clones, with 84% observed a single time. The sample consisted of PBMCs or T cells enriched from blood (not recorded which). These receptors were obtained from a woman aged 45-60 years with acute COVID-19.

The V gene is TRBV12-3 or TRBV12-4, the J gene TRBJ1-2, with D unclear. The CDR3 consists of 12 residues. V shed 6 bases and J shed 4 bases, with 9 bases lying between them. The CDR3 region has the DNA TGTGCCAGCAGCCTCGACATCTATGGCTACACCTTC. This translates into CASSLDIYGYTF.

The chain employs TRBV19 and TRBJ2-7; D unclear. The CDR3 has 13 amino acids. Germline assignment: CDR1 LNHDA and CDR2 SQIVND (reference sequence). V gave up 3 bases and J gave up 5 bases, with 11 bases separating them. The CDR3 DNA follows: TGTGCCAGTAGTATCCCAATGTTCCACGAGCAGTACTTC. It specifies CASSIPMFHEQYF.

The rearrangement links TRBV13 to TRBJ2-5, with a tentative D call TRBD1 (6 bases). This CDR3 comprises 15 residues. V was shortened by 6 bases and J by 5 bases, with 19 bases between the two germline ends. Germline loops: CDR1 PRHDT, CDR2 FYEKMQ (reference sequence). The CDR3: CASRPIYRDGETQYF. In nucleotides, the CDR3 is TGTGCCAGCAGACCAATCTACAGGGATGGGGAGACCCAGTACTTC.

The chain joins TRBV4-1 to TRBJ2-1; TRBD2 aligns across 7 bases. Germline CDR1 MGHRA, CDR2 YSYEKL. Trimming took 3 bases from V and 6 from J; bases not matched to a gene: 14. CDR3 length equals 17 residues. CDR3 sequence: CASSHVAGREPGNEQFF. The DNA of the CDR3 is TGCGCCAGCAGCCATGTGGCGGGGCGGGAGCCCGGCAATGAGCAGTTCTTC.

This clone was recorded a few times. CDR3 loop: CASGGRLNPDTQYF. DNA of the CDR3: TGTGCCAGCGGCGGCCGGCTTAATCCAGATACGCAGTATTTT. This chain connects TRBV27 to TRBJ2-3; D gene ambiguous. Germline V gene data show CDR1 as MNHEY and CDR2 as SMNVEV (reference sequence). This CDR3 comprises 14 residues. The V end was cut by 8 bases, the J end by 4 bases, with 16 bases between.

This clone came up once. V gene TRBV4-3 combines with J gene TRBJ1-6; possible D gene TRBD1, 6 bases. The CDR3 contains 18 residues. CDR1 is LGHNA and CDR2 is YSLEER in the germline V gene. V lost 0 bases, J lost 6 bases, and 18 bases lay in between. As DNA, the CDR3 is TGCGCCAGCAGCCAAGATCCCCGACCCGGGACAAGTAATTCACCCCTCCACTTT. As protein: CASSQDPRPGTSNSPLHF.

The V gene is TRBV6-1, the J gene TRBJ1-2, with 7 nucleotides matching TRBD1. The germline gives CDR1 MNHNS, CDR2 SASEGT. The CDR3 has 15 residues. The trim removed 1 base at V and 4 bases at J, leaving 6 bases unmatched. CDR3 residues: CASSEGTGAFYGYTF. The CDR3 DNA follows: TGTGCCAGCAGTGAAGGGACAGGCGCTTTCTATGGCTACACCTTC.

The genes are TRBV9 and TRBJ2-2, with D tentatively TRBD2 (6 bases). The germline CDR1 and CDR2 sequences are SGDLS and YYNGEE. The CDR3 sequence is 18 residues long. Between the trimmed V and J ends, which lost 4 bases and 1 base, there was a span of 20 bases. The CDR3 here is CASSTWRRDSENTGELFF. In nucleotides, the CDR3 is TGTGCCAGCAGCACCTGGAGGAGGGACTCCGAGAACACCGGGGAGCTGTTTTTT.

In DNA, the CDR3 is TGTGCCAGTAGTATTGGGCAGGGGATTCGCGGAACTAATGAAAAACTGTTTTTT. It translates to CASSIGQGIRGTNEKLFF. The chain links TRBV19 to TRBJ1-4; D is possibly TRBD1 (6 bases). V gave up 3 bases and J gave up 1 base, with 18 bases separating them. This CDR3 is 18 amino acids long. Germline V CDR1 and CDR2: LNHDA, SQIVND (reference sequence).

V is TRBV5-1 and J is TRBJ1-6, with D unclear. CDR1 and CDR2 (germline): SGHRS, YFSETQ. CDR3 size: 14 residues. V gave up 4 bases and J gave up 10 bases, with 15 bases separating them. CDR3 nucleotides: TGCGCCAGCAGCAAGGACGGGGAGGTCTCACCCCTCCACTTT. Translated, it gives CASSKDGEVSPLHF.

The genes are TRBV4-2 and TRBJ1-1; 10 bases fit TRBD1. V lost 2 bases and J lost 1; bases outside the gene matches: 13. The CDR3 covers 19 residues. Germline CDR1 and CDR2: LGHNA and YNFKEQ. CDR3 sequence: CASSQLPGQGVGGNTEAFF. The DNA for the CDR3 is TGTGCCAGCAGCCAACTCCCCGGACAGGGGGTTGGAGGGAACACTGAAGCTTTCTTT.

This clone was seen just once. The chain employs TRBV11-2 and TRBJ1-2, with 9 bases matching TRBD1. V was pared by 5 bases and J by 5 bases, with 9 bases of the junction left unmatched. The CDR3 covers 15 residues. Per the germline V gene, CDR1 is SGHAT and CDR2 is FQNNGV. This chain's CDR3 is CASSLTGGSWYGYTF. The CDR3 DNA is TGTGCCAGCAGCCTGACAGGGGGTAGTTGGTATGGCTACACCTTC.

The chain links TRBV7-2 to TRBJ1-2; 10 positions agree with TRBD1. Germline values: CDR1 SGHTA, CDR2 FQGNSA. V lost 4 bases, J lost 10 bases, and 18 bases stayed unmatched. The CDR3 covers 17 residues. This CDR3 is CASSSRRQGAMLVAYTF. The CDR3 nucleotides are TGTGCCAGCAGCTCTAGACGACAGGGGGCGATGCTAGTAGCCTACACCTTC.

This clone was found once. The rearrangement joins TRBV19 to TRBJ1-5; the match to TRBD1 covers 9 bases. Per the germline V gene, CDR1 is LNHDA and CDR2 is SQIVND (reference sequence). The CDR3 length is 17 residues. V gave up 6 bases and J gave up 1 base; unmatched junction bases: 10. The CDR3 DNA sequence: TGTGCCAGTAGGGAGGGGACAGGGTGGGAAAGCAATCAGCCCCAGCATTTT. The encoded protein is CASREGTGWESNQPQHF.

The chain couples TRBV7-6 to TRBJ2-5, with 7 bases that match TRBD1. This CDR3 spans 14 amino acids. J was trimmed by 1 base and V by 5 bases; bases with no gene match: 4. Looked up from germline, CDR1 is SGHVS and CDR2 is FNYEAQ. The CDR3 DNA reads as TGTGCCAGCAGCCTAGGGGGCACCCAAGAGACCCAGTACTTC. Translating gives CASSLGGTQETQYF.